This T cell receptor beta chain came from a study of T cells after yellow fever vaccination. Notes on the study in general: The secondary response was weaker, and its peak arrived faster, on day 5 versus 15. Some clonotypes, a small share, were shared between CD4 and CD8 compartments. Most primary-vaccination clones recurred post-booster (roughly 96% CD4, 85% to 90% CD8).

This clonotype showed up many times. Its specificity is not known. Germline values: CDR1 MNHEY, CDR2 SVGEGT. V dropped 2 bases and J dropped 6; count of bases not matched to a gene: 6. The CDR3 has 14 residues. Synthesis of TCR cDNA relied on 5'RACE template switching, which attached a universal primer site and UMIs. In TCRdb, the 5' RACE reads were re-called with MiXCR into one record per CDR3 protein. The sample carries some 400,000 distinct CDR3 sequences, about 6.2% recorded once. The chain has TRBV6-2 or TRBV6-3 and TRBJ2-7, with TRBD1 identical over 8 bases. This clonotype was obtained from a man aged 25-45 years who received the YFV17D yellow fever vaccine. This specimen consisted of PBMCs, obtained 5 days after the yellow fever booster vaccination. The CDR3 nucleotides are TGTGCCAGCAGTTACGTGCTCACAGGGGGCGAGCAGTACTTC. Translated, it gives CASSYVLTGGEQYF.